This TCR beta chain was captured by sequencing in a study of cytomegalovirus exposure and HLA in healthy donors. Study observations and caveats: For most TCR beta V segments, an earlier analysis put the productive rate at about 90% or about 30% of the time. In a later analysis, CMV-associated beta chains were mostly HLA-associated, it appeared. TCR beta chain V- and J-gene trimming was linked, in a later analysis, to a missense variant in DCLRE1C. Researchers counted some 150 TCR beta chains as cytomegalovirus-associated.

Points on this clone: Its antigen is still unknown.

Germline CDR1 and CDR2: SGHTS and YDEGEE. V was clipped by 2 bases and J by 6 bases, with 12 bases between them. The CDR3 is 14 residues long. Researchers ran the PCR with 60 Vbeta and 13 Jbeta primers. Generated by immunoSEQ multiplex PCR, the TCRdb table keeps only in-frame clones and is missing some. The table lists under 110,000 clones, under 80% of them singletons. The material sequenced was PBMCs. The sequence was obtained from a man in his 60s in good health and CMV-seronegative. This rearrangement joins TRBV5-8 to TRBJ2-4; D gene ambiguous. The CDR3 DNA reads as TGTGCCAGCAGCTTAAATTTCCCCATAAACATTCAGTACTTC. Its protein is CASSLNFPINIQYF.